Below, 18 T cell receptor beta chains from the same sample are listed, as sequenced in a study of cytomegalovirus exposure and HLA in healthy donors. The data were produced by immunoSEQ multiplex PCR, yet TCRdb's version contains in-frame clones alone and is incomplete. The sample consists of approximately 160,000 clones, 85% to 90% of them appearing once. The source material was PBMCs. All receptors derive from a woman under 40 in good health and CMV-seronegative.

This clone turned up a few times. The chain has TRBV30 and TRBJ2-3; 8 bases line up with TRBD1. V lost 8 bases to trimming and J lost 3 bases; unmatched junction nucleotides: 10. In germline, CDR1 is GTSNPN, CDR2 SVGIG (reference sequence). The CDR3 sequence is 14 residues long. The CDR3 sequence: CAPPPDRETDTQYF. In DNA, the CDR3 is TGTGCCCCTCCTCCGGACAGGGAGACAGATACGCAGTATTTT.

V gene TRBV5-6 combines with J gene TRBJ1-1; D not certain. The CDR3 has 15 amino acids. Germline V gene lookup returns CDR1 SGHDT and CDR2 YYEEEE. V shed 3 bases and J shed 1 base, with 13 bases lying between them. This CDR3 is CASSSAGRGNTEAFF. The CDR3 region has the DNA TGTGCCAGCAGCTCGGCAGGCCGGGGGAACACTGAAGCTTTCTTT.

Written as DNA, the CDR3 is TGCGCCAGCAGCCAAGAGGACCTTCCAAATGAAAAACTGTTTTTT. Its protein is CASSQEDLPNEKLFF. The chain uses TRBV4-1 and TRBJ1-4; D not resolved. V lost 0 bases to trimming and J lost 5 bases, with 10 bases between them. The CDR3 is made up of 15 amino acids. CDR1 and CDR2 (germline): MGHRA, YSYEKL.

The chain recombines TRBV6-5 with TRBJ2-3, with D unclear. The V end was cut by 4 bases, the J end by 4 bases, with 9 bases between. CDR1 and CDR2 from the germline V gene are MNHEY and SVGAGI. The CDR3 length is 13 residues. The CDR3 DNA follows: TGTGCCAGCAGTTTTCTCCGAGCAGATACGCAGTATTTT. Translated, it gives CASSFLRADTQYF.

Remarks on this clone: Other nucleotide sequences in the sample specify the same CDR3. The chain couples TRBV28 to TRBJ2-7; D not resolved. Trimming took 8 bases from V and 4 from J, leaving 9 bases between them. This CDR3 is built from 11 residues. Germline-derived CDR1 and CDR2 are MDHEN and SYDVKM. Written as DNA, the CDR3 is TGTGCCAGCGGAACAGTTTACGAGCAGTACTTC. Residues: CASGTVYEQYF.

This chain links TRBV2 with TRBJ2-2; 9 positions agree with TRBD2. With V trimmed by 8 bases and J by 6 bases, 16 bases remained unmatched. CDR3 length: 17 residues. Germline V lookup: CDR1 SNHLY, CDR2 FYNNEI. The CDR3 DNA reads TGTGCCAGCGGCGGGGGGGGCGGGACTCGAAAGCCCGGGGAGCTGTTTTTT. It translates to CASGGGGGTRKPGELFF.

This chain joins TRBV6-5 and TRBJ1-5; possibly TRBD1 for D (6 bases). Trimming left V 4 bases short and J 3 bases short, with 13 bases between. From germline, CDR1 is MNHEY and CDR2 SVGAGI. The CDR3 runs to 15 residues. CDR3 sequence reads: CASSLYRASNQPQHF. DNA of the CDR3: TGTGCCAGCAGTTTGTACAGGGCCTCCAATCAGCCCCAGCATTTT.

CDR3 loop: CATSRGTGNYGYTF. The CDR3 DNA sequence: TGTGCCACCAGCAGAGGTACAGGGAACTATGGCTACACCTTC. The gene calls are TRBV15 and TRBJ1-2; tentatively, D is TRBD1 (6 bases). CDR1 is LNHNV and CDR2 is YYDKDF in the germline V gene (reference sequence). This CDR3 has 14 amino acids. V shed 1 base and J shed 2 bases, with 8 bases lying between them.

This chain links TRBV6-5 with TRBJ1-2; D is unclear. This CDR3 has 14 amino acids. Germline CDR1 reads MNHEY; CDR2 reads SVGAGI. The ends were cut back, 2 bases at V and 8 bases at J, with 15 bases in the middle. CDR3 sequence reads: CASSYDSRPVGYTF. The CDR3 DNA reads TGTGCCAGCAGTTACGACTCAAGGCCAGTCGGCTACACCTTC.

V and J are TRBV9 and TRBJ1-2, with 9 bases matching TRBD1. The CDR3 has 14 residues. V shed 4 bases and J 7 bases; nucleotides not matched to a gene: 8. CDR1 SGDLS and CDR2 YYNGEE come from the germline V gene. For the CDR3, the DNA is TGTGCCAGCAGCACCACAGGGGGCGCGGGTGGCTACACCTTC. It translates to CASSTTGGAGGYTF.

This chain uses TRBV9 with TRBJ2-7; 7 bases are a match to TRBD2. V shed 4 bases, J shed 5 bases, and the junction held 12 bases outside the gene matches. This CDR3 has 15 residues. CDR1 is SGDLS and CDR2 is YYNGEE in the germline V gene. The CDR3 sequence: CASSPTPGGENEQYF. The DNA of the CDR3 is TGTGCCAGCAGCCCCACGCCTGGGGGGGAAAACGAGCAGTACTTC. The whole variable domain, filled in from reference TRBV9 and TRBJ2-7, reads DSGVTQTPKHLITATGQRVTLRCSPRSGDLSVYWYQQSLDQGLQFLIQYYNGEERAKGNILERFSAQQFPDLHSELNLSSLELGDSALYFCASSPTPGGENEQYFGPGTRLTVT.

The rearrangement uses TRBV29-1 and TRBJ2-5, with D possibly being TRBD2 (5 bases). This CDR3 is 14 amino acids long. Looked up from germline, CDR1 is SQVTM and CDR2 is ANQGSEA. Trimming removed 8 bases from V and 0 bases from J, with 16 bases in between. This CDR3 is CSSNTGKHQETQYF. In nucleotides, the CDR3 is TGCAGCTCCAACACCGGGAAACACCAAGAGACCCAGTACTTC.

The chain links TRBV29-1 to TRBJ2-3; TRBD1 is a possible D gene (6 bases). The CDR3 is made up of 12 amino acids. Trimming took 5 bases from V and 2 from J, leaving 8 bases between them. Per the germline V gene, CDR1 is SQVTM and CDR2 is ANQGSEA. The CDR3 coding sequence is TGCAGCGTTTGGACAGTCACAGATACGCAGTATTTT. Translating gives CSVWTVTDTQYF.

The chain uses TRBV7-9 and TRBJ1-6; D unclear. The CDR3 sequence is 13 residues long. V gave up 9 bases and J gave up 7 bases, with 13 bases separating them. Germline CDR1 SEHNR, CDR2 FQNEAQ (reference sequence). The CDR3 nucleotides read TGTGCCAGTAGCACTCAAGGCAATTCACCCCTCCACTTT. Its translation: CASSTQGNSPLHF.

The chain recombines TRBV4-1 with TRBJ1-1, with 9 bases aligning to TRBD1. The J segment lost 5 bases and the V segment lost 1 base, leaving 2 bases of the junction unmatched. This CDR3 spans 14 amino acids. From germline, CDR1 is MGHRA and CDR2 YSYEKL. CDR3 coding DNA: TGCGCCAGCAGCCAAGGAGACAGGGGGACTGAAGCTTTCTTT. This gives the protein CASSQGDRGTEAFF.

The rearrangement uses TRBV27 and TRBJ1-5; TRBD1 agrees at 12 bases. The CDR3 loop spans 15 amino acids. CDR1 MNHEY and CDR2 SMNVEV come from the germline V gene (reference sequence). V shed 6 bases and J 6 bases; nucleotides not matched to a gene: 6. Here the CDR3 reads CASRPGQGAAQPQHF. The DNA for the CDR3 is TGTGCCAGCAGGCCGGGACAGGGGGCGGCTCAGCCCCAGCATTTT.

J is TRBJ2-6 and V is TRBV28; tentatively, D is TRBD2 (6 bases). Germline V gives CDR1 MDHEN, CDR2 SYDVKM. The V end lost 5 bases, the J end lost 4 bases, and 21 bases lay between the germline ends. The CDR3 spans 18 residues. The DNA of the CDR3 is TGTGCCAGCAGTCTTTTTAGAGGTGGGGGGTCCGGGGCCAACGTCCTGACTTTC. It is translated as CASSLFRGGGSGANVLTF. Variable domain in full (rest from reference TRBV28 and TRBJ2-6): DVKVTQSSRYLVKRTGEKVFLECVQDMDHENMFWYRQDPGLGLRLIYFSYDVKMKEKGDIPEGYSVSREKKERFSLILESASTNQTSMYLCASSLFRGGGSGANVLTFGAGSRLTVL.

The chain joins TRBV9 to TRBJ2-2; D remains ambiguous. Germline-derived CDR1 and CDR2 are SGDLS and YYNGEE. The CDR3 contains 15 residues. V was cut by 0 bases and J by 3 bases, with 9 bases left in between. The CDR3 nucleotides read TGTGCCAGCAGCGTAGACCGGACGTACACCGGGGAGCTGTTTTTT. Protein product: CASSVDRTYTGELFF.